The 2 T cell receptor beta chains reported below all come from one sample, sequenced in a study of vaccination effects on CD4 cells after COVID-19. Antigen specificity for these receptors is unknown. Viral peptide pool expansion of antigen-specific CD4+ T cells preceded sequencing in the ViraFEST assay. When nine to ten days of culture had elapsed, CD4+ T cells were isolated. Each participant was given two doses of one vaccine (BNT162b2 or mRNA-1273). Clones were sequenced by immunoSEQ multiplex PCR, and TCRdb holds only the in-frame ones, with some missing. The sample has about 22,000 clones; approximately 77% are singletons. The sequencing here drew on CD4+ T cells from PBMCs cultured with HCoV-NL63 spike peptides, taken after COVID-19 vaccination. The receptor source for this set is a human donor who received a COVID-19 vaccine.

V usage is TRBV29-1 and J usage is TRBJ1-4; 8 bases fit TRBD1. J gave up 7 bases and V 7 bases, and 8 bases lay outside the gene matches. The CDR3 has 13 amino acids. The germline V gene encodes CDR1 SQVTM and CDR2 ANQGSEA. This CDR3 reads CSGQTGAAEKLFF. CDR3 sequence (DNA): TGCAGCGGTCAGACAGGGGCGGCTGAAAAACTGTTTTTT.

The chain combines TRBV7-9 with TRBJ1-3; 9 bases line up with TRBD1. Germline V gives CDR1 SEHNR, CDR2 FQNEAQ (reference sequence). Germline trimming cut 3 bases from V and 0 bases from J; bases unmatched to any gene: 0. The CDR3 contains 15 residues. CDR3 sequence reads: CASSLTGGSGNTIYF. CDR3 nucleotides: TGTGCCAGCAGCTTGACAGGGGGCTCTGGAAACACCATATATTTT.